These T cell receptor beta chains were read from a single sample in a study of blood T cell repertoires in COVID-19. Here immunoSEQ multiplex PCR was the method, and the copy in TCRdb shows in-frame clones only, minus some. The table records under 300,000 clones, about nine tenths of them present only once. The sample taken for sequencing was peripheral blood. These receptors were obtained from a man between 60 and 75 years old who had recovered from COVID-19. Both conserved end residues are part of each CDR3. A D gene is named only where the DNA matches it firmly. The size of a clone is reported for some rows only, either as once, few or many, or as a class for expanded clones.

>.|TRBJ1-1|.|TRBV5-4
TGTGCCAGCGGAAAACAGGAGAACACTGAAGCTTTCTTT
CASGKQENTEAFF
>.|TRBJ2-7|TRBD1|TRBV6-5
TGTGCCAGCAGGGGGACAGGGACAGGATCTCGGGAGCAGTACTTC
CASRGTGTGSREQYF
>.|TRBJ1-1|.|TRBV11-2
TGTGCCAGCAGCCCAAAGACAGTTTGGACCACTGAAGCTTTCTTT
CASSPKTVWTTEAFF
>many|TRBJ1-5|TRBD1|TRBV3-1/TRBV3-2
TGTGCCAGCAGCCAAACGGACAGGGGGCGTGATCAGCCCCAGCATTTT
CASSQTDRGRDQPQHF
>.|TRBJ2-5|TRBD2|TRBV20-1
TGCAGTGCTAGTCCCCACCAACTAGCGGGGGGACTTATCCAAGAGACCCAGTACTTC
CSASPHQLAGGLIQETQYF
>.|TRBJ2-5|.|TRBV7-6
TGTGCCAGCAGCTTAGCTAGGGGGGAGACCCAGTACTTC
CASSLARGETQYF
>.|TRBJ2-1|.|TRBV4-2
TGTGCCAGCAGCCAAGATAGTTTCCTACTATACAATGAGCAGTTCTTC
CASSQDSFLLYNEQFF
>.|TRBJ1-4|.|TRBV15
TGTGCCACCAGCATATCGTTTGAAAAACTGTTTTTT
CATSISFEKLFF
>.|TRBJ2-2|.|TRBV3-1/TRBV3-2
TGTGCCAGCAGCCAAGCGGTCGGGGAGCTGTTTTTT
CASSQAVGELFF
>once|TRBJ1-5|.|TRBV19
TGTGCCAGCTCCAGCCGGGGGTTAGTGAATCAGCCCCAGCATTTT
CASSSRGLVNQPQHF
>.|TRBJ2-2|TRBD1|TRBV2
TGTGCCAGCAGTCCAGGGGGTTCGGACACCGGGGAGCTGTTTTTT
CASSPGGSDTGELFF
>.|TRBJ2-2|.|TRBV9
TGTGCCAGCAGCGTGGGGGGGAACACCGGGGAGCTGTTTTTT
CASSVGGNTGELFF
>.|TRBJ1-5|TRBD1|TRBV19
TGTGCCAGTAGGGGACAGAATCAGCCCCAGCATTTT
CASRGQNQPQHF
>.|TRBJ1-4|TRBD1|TRBV27
TGTGCCAGCAGATTGACAGGGGCAATATATGAAAAACTGTTTTTT
CASRLTGAIYEKLFF
>.|TRBJ1-1|TRBD1|TRBV6-2/TRBV6-3
TGTGCCAGCAGTTTGGGACAGGGTGTTAGGGCCGACACTGAAGCTTTCTTT
CASSLGQGVRADTEAFF
>.|TRBJ2-6|.|TRBV4-1
TGCGCCAGCAGCCAGAATTCTCCAGGAAGCTCTGGGGCCAACGTCCTGACTTTC
CASSQNSPGSSGANVLTF
>.|TRBJ2-7|.|TRBV7-9
TGTGCCAGCAGCAAAGGACTGGCGCGACCCCAGCAGTACTTC
CASSKGLARPQQYF
>.|TRBJ1-5|TRBD1|TRBV19
TGTGCCAGTAGGCAGGGGGCAGGGCAGCCCCAGCATTTT
CASRQGAGQPQHF
>.|TRBJ2-7|.|TRBV12-3/TRBV12-4
TGTGCCAGCAGTAGCAGGGGCGAGCAGTACTTC
CASSSRGEQYF
>.|TRBJ2-7|.|TRBV7-8
TGTGCCAGCAGCTTAGTTCTACCAGGCCTCCGGGGGTACGAGCAGTACTTC
CASSLVLPGLRGYEQYF
>.|TRBJ1-5|.|TRBV6-1
TGTGCCAGCAGTGAACTGGGGGCTAGTAATCAGCCCCAGCATTTT
CASSELGASNQPQHF
>once|TRBJ2-2|TRBD2|TRBV27
TGTGCCAGCAGTTTAGTTTTTAGCGGGACCCTACGAGGGACCGGGGAGCTGTTTTTT
CASSLVFSGTLRGTGELFF
>.|TRBJ2-6|.|TRBV15
TGTGCCACCAGCAACTCCGGGGCCAACGTCCTGACTTTC
CATSNSGANVLTF
>.|TRBJ2-2|.|TRBV18
TGTGCCAGCTCATGGGGCATCACCGGGGAGCTGTTTTTT
CASSWGITGELFF
>.|TRBJ2-7|.|TRBV7-9
TGTGCCAGCAGCCCGACAGAGTCATCCTACGAGCAGTACTTC
CASSPTESSYEQYF
>once|TRBJ2-2|.|TRBV6-1
TGTGCCAGCAGTGAAGCAGTACTAAACACCGGGGAGCTGTTTTTT
CASSEAVLNTGELFF
>.|TRBJ2-2|TRBD1|TRBV24-1
TGTGCCACCAGTGACTACCGGGACAGGAACACCGGGGAGCTGTTTTTT
CATSDYRDRNTGELFF
>.|TRBJ1-5|.|TRBV14
TGTGCCAGCAGCCCTAAGGGGGTTGATGGCAATCAGCCCCAGCATTTT
CASSPKGVDGNQPQHF
>.|TRBJ1-1|.|TRBV20-1
TGCAGTGCTAGTTGGGCAGGAGGTAACACTGAAGCTTTCTTT
CSASWAGGNTEAFF
>.|TRBJ2-3|.|TRBV19
TGTGCCAGTAGTAAGGTTTTCGCGGGGTCTACAGATACGCAGTATTTT
CASSKVFAGSTDTQYF
>.|TRBJ1-6|.|TRBV27
TGTGCCAGCAGATTTATTCTCCCCAGAAATAATTCACCCCTCCACTTT
CASRFILPRNNSPLHF
>.|TRBJ1-2|.|TRBV11-2
TGTGCCAGCAGCTTAGGAGGGGGCTATGGCTACACCTTC
CASSLGGGYGYTF
>.|TRBJ1-2|.|TRBV6-4
TGTGCCAGCAGTGTTCATAGAGGCCTTACCTATGGCTACACCTTC
CASSVHRGLTYGYTF
>few|TRBJ2-3|.|TRBV27
TGTGCCAGCAGTCTCGGACAGAGCACAGATACGCAGTATTTT
CASSLGQSTDTQYF
>.|TRBJ1-1|.|TRBV12-5
TGTGCTAGTGGTTTGGGTTACGTTCGGAGGAACACTGAAGCTTTCTTT
CASGLGYVRRNTEAFF
>.|TRBJ1-2|.|TRBV5-6
TGTGCCAGCAGCCGGCGGGGGGGCTACACCTTC
CASSRRGGYTF
>.|TRBJ1-1|TRBD1|TRBV6-4
TGTGCCAGCAGTGACGACGCTCGGGGACAGGGGGAAGGGGATGAAGCTTTCTTT
CASSDDARGQGEGDEAFF
>.|TRBJ1-3|TRBD1|TRBV3-1/TRBV3-2
TGTGCCAGCAGCCCTGGGACAGGGTATCGGAACACCATATATTTT
CASSPGTGYRNTIYF
>.|TRBJ2-7|.|TRBV4-1
TGCGCCAGCAGCCAGAGAGGATACGAGCAGTACTTC
CASSQRGYEQYF
>.|TRBJ2-5|.|TRBV29-1
TGCAGCGTTATACTGACGGGTGAGGAGTGGACCCAGTACTTC
CSVILTGEEWTQYF
>.|TRBJ2-3|.|TRBV6-5
TGTGTAACCAGGGGCGCCCCAGATACGCAGTATTTT
CVTRGAPDTQYF
>.|TRBJ2-5|.|TRBV21-1
TGTGCCAGCAGCAAAGAATACTTCGAGGAGACCCAGTACTTC
CASSKEYFEETQYF
>.|TRBJ1-6|.|TRBV3-1/TRBV3-2
TGTGCCAGCAGCCTACAGGGTGGGGCCTCACCCCTCCACTTT
CASSLQGGASPLHF
>.|TRBJ2-1|TRBD1|TRBV6-5
TGTGCCAGCCTGGGACAGGGGTCTTACAATGAGCAGTTCTTC
CASLGQGSYNEQFF
>.|TRBJ2-1|TRBD2|TRBV24-1
TGTGCCACCAGTGAAAGACAAGGGACTAGCGGTCTCTTCAATGAGCAGTTCTTC
CATSERQGTSGLFNEQFF
>.|TRBJ2-1|.|TRBV3-1/TRBV3-2
TGTGCCAGCAGCCACCCCCAGGGGTTTAGAATATACAATGAGCAGTTCTTC
CASSHPQGFRIYNEQFF
>.|TRBJ1-3|TRBD1|TRBV11-2
TGTGCCAGCAGACCCAGGGGGTTTAACACCATATATTTT
CASRPRGFNTIYF
>.|TRBJ2-2|.|TRBV4-1
TGCGCCAGCAGCCAACCCACAGGAAACGACGGGGAGCTGTTTTTT
CASSQPTGNDGELFF
>.|TRBJ2-2|TRBD2|TRBV28
TGTGCCAGCAGTTTATACGGGGGGGCCCTCGGGGAGCTGTTTTTT
CASSLYGGALGELFF
>.|TRBJ1-6|TRBD1|TRBV2
TGTGCCAGCAGCGGACAGGGAGGGTTGGGTTCACCCCTCCACTTT
CASSGQGGLGSPLHF
>once|TRBJ1-6|TRBD1|TRBV9
TGTGCCAGCAGCGAACGGACAGGGGGTGAATCACCCCTCCACTTT
CASSERTGGESPLHF
>.|TRBJ2-7|TRBD1|TRBV11-3
TGTGCCAGCAGCAAACCGGGACAGGGGGTAGACGAGCAGTACTTC
CASSKPGQGVDEQYF
>.|TRBJ1-1|.|TRBV6-1
TGTGCCAGCAGTGAAAGCTTGGCAGGCACTGAAGCTTTCTTT
CASSESLAGTEAFF
>.|TRBJ2-7|TRBD1|TRBV3-1/TRBV3-2
TGTGCCAGCAGCCATCTCTCGGGACAGGCTACCTACGAGCAGTACTTC
CASSHLSGQATYEQYF
>.|TRBJ1-5|.|TRBV6-2/TRBV6-3
TGTGCCAGCAGTTATCACAGAAATAGCAATCAGCCCCAGCATTTT
CASSYHRNSNQPQHF